This TCR beta chain was captured by sequencing in a study of brain T cells in children with intractable seizures. Trimming stripped 4 bases from V and 5 bases from J, with 20 bases between. The CDR3 spans 17 residues. CDR1 and CDR2 from the germline V gene are MGHRA and YSYEKL. Sequencing was performed with immunoSEQ multiplex PCR; in TCRdb, only in-frame clones are kept and a portion is missing. The sample has tens of thousands of clones, around 93% seen once. Before surgery, patients took at least one anti-epileptic drug. This material consisted of peripheral blood, taken at surgery. The source of this sequence is a boy under three years old with tuberous sclerosis and intractable seizures. The chain has TRBV4-1 and TRBJ1-4; D may be TRBD1 (5 bases). The chain's CDR3 is CASSRHLSRAGNEKLFF. As DNA, the CDR3 is TGCGCCAGCAGCCGCCATCTTTCAAGGGCAGGGAATGAAAAACTGTTTTTT.